This T cell receptor (beta chain) is drawn from a study of cytomegalovirus exposure and HLA in healthy donors. Study-wide context: Membership in the Caucasian-associated ancestry cluster was found for about four fifths of 398 genotyped donors. Overall study results and limits: On later analysis, the bulk of CMV-associated TCR beta chains appeared to be HLA-restricted. Accurate prediction of HLA-A and HLA-B alleles (for most subjects) was reportedly achieved from TCR beta sequences.

V was clipped by 3 bases and J by 4 bases; unmatched bases: 10. The CDR3 is made up of 15 amino acids. CDR1 is SGDLS, CDR2 YYNGEE, per germline. The PCR ran on 60 Vbeta and 13 Jbeta primers. Sequencing used immunoSEQ multiplex PCR; TCRdb keeps in-frame clones, though not all of them. This table has roughly 120,000 clones, 77% appearing once. In regard to this clone: Its antigen is undetermined.

What was sequenced was PBMCs. The sequence was collected from a woman in her forties in good health and CMV-seropositive. The V call is TRBV9, the J call TRBJ2-7; 7 bases agree with TRBD1. CDR3 region: CASSEGARSGYEQYF. CDR3 sequence (DNA): TGTGCCAGCAGCGAGGGGGCTAGATCTGGGTACGAGCAGTACTTC.